The 27 T cell receptor beta chains below come from one sample, sequenced in a study of cytomegalovirus exposure and HLA in healthy donors. Primers: 60 Vbeta forward and 13 Jbeta reverse. The repertoire was sequenced with immunoSEQ multiplex PCR; TCRdb's copy has only in-frame clones and lacks some. The data show about 160,000 clones, 60% to 80% seen once. Sequenced material: PBMCs. The receptor set was obtained from a woman between 45 and 65 years old in good health and CMV-seropositive.

The rearrangement joins TRBV21-1 to TRBJ1-5. TRBV21-1 is given as a pseudogene. The CDR3 contains 11 residues. For the CDR3, the DNA is TGTGCCAGCACCCACCTCGGGCCCCAGCATTTT. Its translation is CASTHLGPQHF.

The table lists this clone with a count of one. V usage is TRBV19 and J usage is TRBJ2-2, with no clear D. This CDR3 comprises 14 residues. Germline assignment: CDR1 LNHDA and CDR2 SQIVND (reference sequence). Trimming pared 3 bases from V and 3 bases from J, leaving 8 bases between. The DNA for the CDR3 is TGTGCCAGTAGTATGGGCAGACACACCGGGGAGCTGTTTTTT. It translates to CASSMGRHTGELFF.

The chain combines TRBV6-6 with TRBJ2-5, with TRBD1 identical over 8 bases. Germline trimming cut 5 bases from V and 2 bases from J; bases unmatched to any gene: 7. This CDR3 has 15 amino acids. Per the germline V gene, CDR1 is MNHNY and CDR2 is SVGAGI (reference sequence). The CDR3 loop is CASSRWDRYQETQYF. DNA for the CDR3: TGTGCCAGCAGTAGGTGGGACAGGTATCAAGAGACCCAGTACTTC.

The rearrangement links TRBV7-2 to TRBJ1-5, with D maybe TRBD1 (6 bases). The CDR3 extends over 15 amino acids. In germline, CDR1 is SGHTA, CDR2 FQGNSA. Trimming left V 8 bases short and J 2 bases short, with 16 bases between. CDR3 residues: CASRLTAGGNQPQHF. As DNA, the CDR3 is TGTGCCAGCCGGCTAACGGCAGGGGGCAATCAGCCCCAGCATTTT.

The rearrangement uses TRBV13 and TRBJ1-1; D not certain. This CDR3 has 14 amino acids. The V gene lost 5 bases and the J gene lost 1 base, with 11 bases spanning the gap. Germline values: CDR1 PRHDT, CDR2 FYEKMQ (reference sequence). In DNA, the CDR3 is TGTGCCAGCAGCCGCCCTACGAGGAACACTGAAGCTTTCTTT. It codes for CASSRPTRNTEAFF.

The rearrangement uses TRBV19 and TRBJ1-1, with TRBD1 as a possible D gene (5 bases). The V and J ends lost 9 bases and 1 base respectively, with 15 bases between them. Looked up from germline, CDR1 is LNHDA and CDR2 is SQIVND (reference sequence). The CDR3 loop spans 14 amino acids. In DNA, the CDR3 is TGTGCCAGCAAATGGGGGGGGACGAACACTGAAGCTTTCTTT. It encodes CASKWGGTNTEAFF.

This rearrangement joins TRBV2 to TRBJ2-5, with 10 bases aligning to TRBD2. In germline, CDR1 is SNHLY, CDR2 FYNNEI. This CDR3 spans 14 amino acids. J was trimmed by 3 bases and V by 5 bases; bases with no gene match: 3. This CDR3 reads CASSPLAGEETQYF. CDR3 DNA sequence: TGTGCCAGCAGTCCCCTAGCGGGGGAAGAGACCCAGTACTTC.

V and J are TRBV2 and TRBJ1-3, with 9 bases matching TRBD1. The CDR3 loop spans 17 amino acids. V was pared by 5 bases and J by 0 bases, with 8 bases of the junction left unmatched. Germline V gives CDR1 SNHLY, CDR2 FYNNEI. The CDR3 DNA sequence: TGTGCCAGCAGTCGAACCGGGACAGGGCGCTCTGGAAACACCATATATTTT. This codes for CASSRTGTGRSGNTIYF.

The chain has TRBV2 and TRBJ2-2; 7 nucleotides agree with TRBD2. Losses at the gene ends were 2 bases for V and 1 base for J; bases not matched to a gene: 4. CDR3 length equals 16 residues. CDR1 and CDR2 from the germline V gene are SNHLY and FYNNEI. CDR3 in DNA: TGTGCCAGCAGTGAACAAGCGGGAAAGAACACCGGGGAGCTGTTTTTT. It encodes CASSEQAGKNTGELFF. Filled out from reference TRBV2 and TRBJ2-2, the complete variable domain reads EPEVTQTPSHQVTQMGQEVILRCVPISNHLYFYWYRQILGQKVEFLVSFYNNEISEKSEIFDDQFSVERPDGSNFTLKIRSTKLEDSAMYFCASSEQAGKNTGELFFGEGSRLTVL.

This clone was seen only a few times. The chain employs TRBV11-3 and TRBJ2-3, with D tentatively TRBD2 (5 bases). CDR3 length: 14 amino acids. The germline V and J ends were trimmed by 2 bases and 4 bases, with 10 bases remaining between them. CDR1 is SGHNT, CDR2 YENEEA, per germline. The CDR3: CASSLSRGADTQYF. CDR3 sequence (DNA): TGTGCCAGCAGCTTATCCCGGGGTGCAGATACGCAGTATTTT.

The J gene is TRBJ2-1, the V gene TRBV27, with 9 bases fitting TRBD1. The CDR3 runs to 16 residues. Germline values: CDR1 MNHEY, CDR2 SMNVEV (reference sequence). V was clipped by 4 bases and J by 5 bases; unmatched bases: 9. The CDR3 region is CASSYLQGAENNEQFF. The CDR3 bases are TGTGCCAGCAGTTACTTACAGGGGGCCGAGAACAATGAGCAGTTCTTC.

Of note for this clone: Other DNA sequences in this specimen translate into the identical CDR3. The chain employs TRBV7-2 and TRBJ1-2; 11 nucleotides line up with TRBD1. Germline trimming cut 5 bases from V and 4 bases from J; bases unmatched to any gene: 6. CDR1 SGHTA and CDR2 FQGNSA come from the germline V gene. This CDR3 region has 15 residues. As DNA, the CDR3 is TGTGCCAGCAGCCCGGACAGGGGGCAGGGCTATGGCTACACCTTC. Translation gives CASSPDRGQGYGYTF.

V and J are TRBV4-1 and TRBJ2-2, with D perhaps TRBD2 (5 bases). The CDR3 length is 14 residues. Germline CDR1 is MGHRA and CDR2 is YSYEKL. V lost 3 bases and J lost 2, with 7 bases in between. CDR3 residues: CASSQRENTGELFF. CDR3 DNA sequence: TGCGCCAGCAGCCAGAGGGAAAACACCGGGGAGCTGTTTTTT.

The V and J genes are TRBV6-5 and TRBJ2-7, with 7 bases identical to TRBD1. The V and J ends lost 0 bases and 3 bases, in that order; junction bases with no gene match: 8. This CDR3 comprises 16 residues. In germline, CDR1 is MNHEY, CDR2 SVGAGI. This CDR3 reads CASSYSYRGLNYEQYF. CDR3 coding DNA: TGTGCCAGCAGTTACTCTTACAGGGGTCTTAACTACGAGCAGTACTTC.

This clone was counted a few times. This sequence joins TRBV6-1 and TRBJ1-5; tentative D call: TRBD1 (6 bases). The CDR3 length is 16 residues. CDR1 is MNHNS, CDR2 SASEGT, per germline. With 7 bases removed from V and 1 base from J, the gap between germline ends came to 17 bases. The CDR3 nucleotides read TGTGCCAGCACTGAGGTCCCGGGACACAGCAATCAGCCCCAGCATTTT. Translation gives CASTEVPGHSNQPQHF.

The rearrangement links TRBV4-2 to TRBJ2-3; D not certain. CDR3 length: 17 residues. V dropped 4 bases and J dropped 2 bases, with 19 bases sitting between them. CDR1 LGHNA and CDR2 YNFKEQ come from the germline V gene. The DNA of the CDR3 is TGTGCCAGCAGCCCCTCGAAACCGACACTCACCACAGATACGCAGTATTTT. Protein product: CASSPSKPTLTTDTQYF.

This clone has only one observation. V gene TRBV6-1 combines with J gene TRBJ1-1, with D possibly being TRBD1 (6 bases). Germline values: CDR1 MNHNS, CDR2 SASEGT. This CDR3 region has 14 residues. V was trimmed by 3 bases and J by 5 bases, leaving 13 bases between them. CDR3 sequence reads: CASSDRGGRTEAFF. The CDR3, as DNA: TGTGCCAGCAGTGATCGGGGGGGGCGGACTGAAGCTTTCTTT.

The chain links TRBV28 to TRBJ2-7, with no clear D. Germline V CDR1 and CDR2: MDHEN, SYDVKM. The CDR3 loop spans 11 amino acids. V lost 6 bases and J 6 bases, leaving 9 bases between the germline ends. Here the CDR3 reads CASSHLVEQYF. In nucleotides, the CDR3 is TGTGCCAGCAGCCACTTGGTCGAGCAGTACTTC.

The gene calls are TRBV5-1 and TRBJ1-4; D remains ambiguous. The germline CDR1 and CDR2 sequences are SGHRS and YFSETQ. V lost 0 bases and J lost 3, with 12 bases in between. The CDR3 contains 16 residues. Written as DNA, the CDR3 is TGCGCCAGCAGCTTGGAGGTGTCGGGGTCTAATGAAAAACTGTTTTTT. It is translated as CASSLEVSGSNEKLFF. The full variable domain, its missing parts supplied by reference TRBV5-1 and TRBJ1-4, is KAGVTQTPRYLIKTRGQQVTLSCSPISGHRSVSWYQQTPGQGLQFLFEYFSETQRNKGNFPGRFSGRQFSNSRSEMNVSTLELGDSALYLCASSLEVSGSNEKLFFGSGTQLSVL.

The chain uses TRBV5-1 and TRBJ1-1, with a tentative D call TRBD1 (6 bases). Germline CDR1 and CDR2: SGHRS and YFSETQ. The CDR3 is 14 amino acids. The V gene lost 4 bases and the J gene lost 5 bases, with 15 bases spanning the gap. CDR3 sequence reads: CASSGLQGTTEAFF. Here the CDR3 DNA reads TGCGCCAGCAGCGGGCTACAGGGTACGACTGAAGCTTTCTTT.

The chain combines TRBV11-2 with TRBJ2-3; 7 bases agree with TRBD2. Germline values: CDR1 SGHAT, CDR2 FQNNGV. After removal of 1 base from V and 2 bases from J, the junction contained 3 bases not matched to a gene. CDR3 size: 15 residues. CDR3 nucleotide sequence: TGTGCCAGCAGCTTAGGGACTAGAAACACAGATACGCAGTATTTT. This codes for CASSLGTRNTDTQYF.

The chain carries TRBV6-5 and TRBJ1-3; no clear D. CDR1 is MNHEY and CDR2 is SVGAGI in the germline V gene. CDR3 length equals 16 residues. The ends were cut back, 4 bases at V and 0 bases at J, with 13 bases in the middle. The CDR3 sequence: CASSLKEASSGNTIYF. DNA for the CDR3: TGTGCCAGCAGTTTGAAGGAGGCCAGCTCTGGAAACACCATATATTTT.

The chain carries TRBV11-2 and TRBJ2-7, with D perhaps matching TRBD1 (5 bases). The CDR3 has 16 residues. Between the trimmed V and J ends, which lost 5 bases and 1 base, there was a span of 18 bases. CDR1 and CDR2 (germline): SGHAT, FQNNGV. The CDR3 region is CASSEDVGRASYEQYF. CDR3 nucleotide sequence: TGTGCCAGCAGCGAGGACGTGGGGCGAGCTTCCTACGAGCAGTACTTC.

The V call is TRBV7-9, the J call TRBJ2-1; 9 nucleotides agree with TRBD2. This CDR3 has 14 residues. V gave up 3 bases and J gave up 8 bases; unmatched junction bases: 5. CDR1 is SEHNR and CDR2 is FQNEAQ in the germline V gene (reference sequence). The DNA of the CDR3 is TGTGCCAGCAGCTTTTTAGAGCGGGGGGATGAGCAGTTCTTC. Amino acid sequence: CASSFLERGDEQFF. Combining the CDR3 with reference TRBV7-9 and TRBJ2-1 gives the whole variable domain DTGVSQNPRHKITKRGQNVTFRCDPISEHNRLYWYRQTLGQGPEFLTYFQNEAQLEKSRLLSDRFSAERPKGSFSTLEIQRTEQGDSAMYLCASSFLERGDEQFFGPGTRLTVL.

The rearrangement joins TRBV18 to TRBJ2-3, with 11 bases fitting TRBD1. The V gene's germline CDR1 is KGHSH and CDR2 LQKENI. This CDR3 region has 16 residues. V was pared by 5 bases and J by 1 base, with 5 bases of the junction left unmatched. CDR3 loop: CASSAWTGGGTDTQYF. CDR3 bases: TGTGCCAGCTCAGCGTGGACAGGGGGCGGCACAGATACGCAGTATTTT.

In its sample, this clone was seen a few times. The gene calls are TRBV29-1 and TRBJ1-1; D gene uncertain. Germline V lookup: CDR1 SQVTM, CDR2 ANQGSEA. CDR3 length: 11 residues. Deletions cut 7 bases from V and 7 bases from J, with 13 bases between. The CDR3 bases are TGCAGCGCTGCCGCGGCAGTTGAAGCTTTCTTT. Translating gives CSAAAAVEAFF.

V and J are TRBV10-3 and TRBJ2-1; tentatively, D is TRBD1 (7 bases). Germline CDR1 is ENHRY and CDR2 is SYGVKD. The CDR3 is made up of 17 amino acids. The V end lost 3 bases, the J end lost 4 bases, and 19 bases lay between the germline ends. CDR3 bases: TGTGCCATCAGTGAAGGGAGGTCGGGACAGCATTACAATGAGCAGTTCTTC. Translation gives CAISEGRSGQHYNEQFF.